These T cell receptor beta chains were read from a single sample in a study of cytomegalovirus exposure and HLA in healthy donors. This table comes from immunoSEQ multiplex PCR, and its TCRdb copy is limited to in-frame clones, with some not included. The sample contains under 130,000 clones, about 16% of which appear only once. Sequencing was performed on PBMCs. These receptors originate from a female donor in good health and CMV-seronegative. CDR3s include the opening cysteine and the closing phenylalanine or tryptophan.

V	J	CDR3
TRBV30	TRBJ2-5	CAWSPDRVQETQYF
TRBV5-1	TRBJ2-1	CASSGGADYNEQFF
TRBV6-5	TRBJ1-1	CASRDRGVIGSEAFF
TRBV29-1	TRBJ1-5	CSYRGGNQPQHF
TRBV30	TRBJ2-7	CARRASSSYEQYF
TRBV6-5	TRBJ1-4	CASSYRYSNEKLFF
TRBV30	TRBJ2-3	CAWSGGANTDTQYF
TRBV28	TRBJ2-7	CASSLSQRGYEQYF
TRBV9	TRBJ1-4	CASSVHQGGDGEKLFF
TRBV28	TRBJ1-1	CASSFEVMNTEAFF
TRBV23-1	TRBJ1-1	CASSPRGGETNTEAFF
TRBV7-2	TRBJ2-5	CASSYQLAGYQETQYF
TRBV30	TRBJ1-5	CAWTSPWDYSNQPQHF
TRBV11-2	TRBJ1-1	CASSLTGVGGTEAFF
TRBV10-3	TRBJ1-1	CAISETASISEAFF
TRBV28	TRBJ2-7	CASTPTQALNHLSYEQYF
TRBV7-9	TRBJ2-5	CAGSTATQETQYF
TRBV18	TRBJ1-1	CASSMDRGDTEAFF
TRBV5-1	TRBJ1-1	CASSLVTGVLNTEAFF
TRBV6-6	TRBJ1-2	CASSSTGDPSYGYTF
TRBV5-1	TRBJ2-6	CASSLAGAPGANVLTF
TRBV30	TRBJ1-5	CATSGGNQPQHF
TRBV29-1	TRBJ1-2	CSVGAGIGYGYTF
TRBV7-9	TRBJ2-7	CATSDFGGLRGNYEQYF
TRBV4-2	TRBJ2-1	CASSPDGTSGSYNEQFF
TRBV9	TRBJ1-2	CASSLPTGTHYGYTF
TRBV21-1	TRBJ2-3	CASSKACGGAGDNTDTQYF
TRBV27	TRBJ1-5	CASRQIGSNQPQHF
TRBV14	TRBJ2-6	CASSQDLEGANVLTF
TRBV19	TRBJ2-3	CASLGQGASDTQYF
TRBV15	TRBJ2-1	CATSRDAPSGRPNEQFF
TRBV19	TRBJ2-1	CASSMASGGSNEQFF
TRBV9	TRBJ1-1	CASSVAGAGGPTEAFF
TRBV29-1	TRBJ1-1	CSVGGDRGRAEAFF
TRBV27	TRBJ2-3	CASSPSLVETTDTQYF
TRBV4-3	TRBJ2-5	CASSHDRGPGGETQYF
TRBV28	TRBJ2-4	CASSLSGSSPKNIQYF
TRBV4-1	TRBJ2-7	CASSQDIQQGGRYEQYF
TRBV15	TRBJ2-1	CATSRSTGGPRNEQFF
TRBV4-3	TRBJ1-2	CASSQVSSREINYGYTF
TRBV5-6	TRBJ1-2	CASSLGLDRVNYGYTF
TRBV7-2	TRBJ2-1	CASSSSGSYNEQFF
TRBV7-2	TRBJ2-7	CASSLVLLAGFYF
TRBV11-2	TRBJ2-3	CASRPGTSGGRDTQYF
TRBV19	TRBJ2-3	CASSTGQGGADTQYF
TRBV10-3	TRBJ2-1	CALLAGNEQFF
TRBV4-1	TRBJ1-2	CASSQTGGTPGYTF